This T cell receptor (beta chain) was identified during a study of T cells in Graves' hyperthyroidism and ophthalmopathy. Study at large: At the time of initial diagnosis and before any treatment, peripheral blood was collected.

The CDR3 covers 12 residues. V lost 3 bases and J lost 7, with 9 bases in between. Every diagnosis used clinical symptoms, serum thyroxine and TRAb, thyroid ultrasound and orbital computed tomography. About this clonotype itself: Its antigen is as yet unknown.

General study results and limits: Stable hyperthyroidism and ophthalmopathy were separated using 13 V-J signatures. In the blood, most expanded thyroid clonotypes above 0.001 appeared as well.

From RNA transcripts, TCR beta CDR3 regions were amplified. The HTBI set primed first-round TCR CDR3 RT-PCR. MiXCR, run by TCRdb on the multiplex PCR reads, gives a single entry per CDR3 protein. Of hundreds of thousands of distinct CDR3 sequences listed, about 35% were seen once; the top ten hold less than 40%. The J gene is TRBJ1-1, the V gene TRBV12-3 or TRBV12-4; no definite D call. The source of this sequence is a woman in her thirties or forties with Graves' hyperthyroidism. Sequencing used blood. The CDR3 spells CASSFVRDEAFF. CDR3 DNA: TGTGCCAGCAGTTTTGTTCGGGATGAAGCTTTCTTT.